The 25 T cell receptor beta chains given below trace back to one sample, sequenced in a study of T cell repertoires in cytomegalovirus infection. TCRdb called the reads again in MiXCR, with one record for every CDR3 protein. The table shows under 800,000 distinct CDR3 sequences, with less than 25% occurring only once. Sample: CD8+ T cells from PBMCs. These TCRs come from a human donor in good health (CMV status not recorded). Some clones in this sample may be carry-over from other donors' samples.

This clonotype was seen a few times. The chain has TRBV20-1 and TRBJ2-7, with D uncertain. V shed 0 bases and J shed 6 bases, with 12 bases lying between them. The CDR3 has 13 amino acids. In germline, CDR1 is DFQATT, CDR2 SNEGSKA (reference sequence). This CDR3 reads CSARDNTGSEQYF. The DNA of the CDR3 is TGCAGTGCTAGAGATAACACGGGTTCCGAGCAGTACTTC.

In this sample, this clonotype turned up many times. The junction departs from the called germline gene at one end, perhaps through a read error. The rearrangement uses TRBV29-1 and TRBJ2-7, with 7 positions matching TRBD1. The CDR3 loop spans 13 amino acids. Germline V gene data show CDR1 as SQVTM and CDR2 as ANQGSEA. CDR3 sequence (DNA): TGCAGCATTGAAACGGGACAGAACTACGAGCAGTACTTC. This translates into CSIETGQNYEQYF.

This clonotype came up many times. This chain links TRBV12-3 or TRBV12-4 with TRBJ2-5; TRBD2 is a possible D gene (5 bases). This CDR3 has 14 amino acids. This chain's CDR3 is CVTRKDAGDETQYF. The CDR3 DNA reads as TGTGTCACAAGAAAGGACGCCGGGGATGAGACCCAGTACTTC.

This clonotype was observed a few times. This chain joins TRBV2 and TRBJ1-2; tentative D call: TRBD1 (5 bases). The CDR3 has 10 residues. The V end lost 8 bases, the J end lost 8 bases, and 9 bases lay between the germline ends. Germline CDR1 is SNHLY and CDR2 is FYNNEI. This CDR3 reads CASGGGGYTF. As DNA, the CDR3 is TGTGCCAGCGGGGGTGGGGGCTACACCTTC.

This clonotype came up many times. The chain carries TRBV12-5 and TRBJ1-1, with D unresolved. The CDR3 spans 12 residues. CDR1 is LGHNT, CDR2 FRNRAP, per germline. Deletions cut 6 bases from V and 1 base from J, with 6 bases between. The CDR3 DNA sequence: TGTGCTAGTGGAATCGGGAACACTGAAGCTTTCTTT. This gives the protein CASGIGNTEAFF. The whole variable domain, filled in from reference TRBV12-5 and TRBJ1-1, reads DARVTQTPRHKVTEMGQEVTMRCQPILGHNTVFWYRQTMMQGLELLAYFRNRAPLDDSGMPKDRFSAEMPDATLATLKIQPSEPRDSAVYFCASGIGNTEAFFGQGTRLTVV.

V is TRBV29-1 and J is TRBJ2-7; the match to TRBD1 covers 8 bases. The CDR3 is 14 amino acids. Trimming at V came to 3 bases and at J to 2 bases, leaving 6 bases not matched to a gene. Germline-derived CDR1 and CDR2 are SQVTM and ANQGSEA. The CDR3 loop is CSVDVTGVTYEQYF. CDR3 DNA sequence: TGCAGCGTTGATGTGACAGGGGTGACCTACGAGCAGTACTTC.

This clonotype has just a few counts. CDR3 protein: CSVESADSYGYTF. In DNA, the CDR3 is TGCAGCGTTGAATCCGCAGACAGTTATGGCTACACCTTC. The chain joins TRBV29-1 to TRBJ1-2, with a weak D call TRBD1 (5 bases). The CDR3 totals 13 residues. Germline V gene lookup returns CDR1 SQVTM and CDR2 ANQGSEA. V was clipped by 2 bases and J by 5 bases, with 12 bases between them.

This clonotype showed up many times. The chain combines TRBV7-6 with TRBJ2-3, with TRBD2 identical over 8 bases. Germline CDR1 is SGHVS and CDR2 is FNYEAQ. This CDR3 region has 17 residues. Trimming removed 5 bases from V and 3 bases from J; junction bases left unmatched: 13. The CDR3 here is CASSPQETSVFTDTQYF. CDR3 sequence (DNA): TGTGCCAGCAGCCCCCAGGAGACTAGCGTGTTTACAGATACGCAGTATTTT.

This chain uses TRBV2 with TRBJ2-7, with a tentative D call TRBD2 (7 bases). The germline gives CDR1 SNHLY, CDR2 FYNNEI. The CDR3 sequence is 12 residues long. DNA of the CDR3: TGTGCTTGGCGGGGGCACCTCTACGAGCAGTACTTC. Translation gives CAWRGHLYEQYF.

Only a few counts were recorded for this clonotype. The chain uses TRBV7-2 and TRBJ1-3, with a weak D call TRBD1 (6 bases). The germline V gene encodes CDR1 SGHTA and CDR2 FQGNSA. V lost 5 bases, J lost 2 bases, and 10 bases lay in between. CDR3 length equals 14 residues. The CDR3 loop reads CASSLWDTGNTIYF. DNA of the CDR3: TGTGCCAGCAGCCTATGGGACACTGGAAACACCATATATTTT.

V usage is TRBV6-5 and J usage is TRBJ1-5; D unresolved. The CDR3 loop spans 17 amino acids. Germline values: CDR1 MNHEY, CDR2 SVGAGI. V gave up 3 bases and J gave up 0 bases, with 15 bases separating them. This chain's CDR3 is CASSYSTARYSNQPQHF. Written as DNA, the CDR3 is TGTGCCAGCAGTTATTCGACGGCAAGGTATAGCAATCAGCCCCAGCATTTT.

This clonotype was observed at least ten times. This rearrangement joins TRBV7-6 to TRBJ2-1; D is perhaps TRBD2 (6 bases). The CDR3 covers 12 residues. The germline CDR1 and CDR2 sequences are SGHVS and FNYEAQ. The ends were cut back, 5 bases at V and 12 bases at J, with 14 bases in the middle. In nucleotides, the CDR3 is TGTGCCAGCAGCCCTCAGGCCGGGGGGCAGTTCTTC. This gives the protein CASSPQAGGQFF.

The chain is built from TRBV28 and TRBJ1-6, with D maybe TRBD1 (5 bases). V was clipped by 5 bases and J by 5 bases, with 19 bases between them. Germline V CDR1 and CDR2: MDHEN, SYDVKM. This CDR3 contains 17 residues. This chain's CDR3 is CASSARDGKPDNSPLHF. For the CDR3, the DNA is TGTGCCAGCAGTGCTCGGGACGGAAAACCAGATAATTCACCCCTCCACTTT.

The J gene is TRBJ1-1, the V gene TRBV7-9; D call uncertain. Per germline, CDR1 SEHNR and CDR2 FQNEAQ (reference sequence). Trimming took 5 bases from V and 4 from J, leaving 14 bases between them. This CDR3 comprises 14 residues. The CDR3 here is CASSPLEPFTEAFF. CDR3 DNA: TGTGCCAGCAGCCCCCTGGAACCTTTCACTGAAGCTTTCTTT.

V gene TRBV9 combines with J gene TRBJ2-1; D tentatively fits TRBD1 or TRBD2 (5 bases each). CDR1 is SGDLS and CDR2 is YYNGEE in the germline V gene. V was pared by 2 bases and J by 6 bases, with 15 bases between. The CDR3 extends over 15 amino acids. The CDR3 DNA reads as TGTGCCAGCAGCGTGGGGGTAGGGAAAGGCAATGAGCAGTTCTTC. It codes for CASSVGVGKGNEQFF.

V gene TRBV20-1 combines with J gene TRBJ2-1, with D possibly TRBD2 on 6 matching bases. The CDR3 sequence is 11 residues long. Trimming cost V 7 bases and J 7 bases, with 11 bases left between them. Per the germline V gene, CDR1 is DFQATT and CDR2 is SNEGSKA (reference sequence). CDR3 sequence: CSEQGGNEQFF. The CDR3 DNA is TGCAGTGAGCAGGGAGGAAATGAGCAGTTCTTC.

This clonotype was seen repeatedly, ten times or more. The CDR3 DNA follows: TGTGCCAGCAGCTTAGAATGGGGGCTTGGAACTGAAGCTTTCTTT. It encodes CASSLEWGLGTEAFF. The chain combines TRBV7-6 with TRBJ1-1; tentative D call: TRBD1 (6 bases). Germline assignment: CDR1 SGHVS and CDR2 FNYEAQ. V was pared by 1 base and J by 5 bases, with 14 bases between. This CDR3 spans 15 amino acids.

This clonotype has at least ten counts. The genes are TRBV11-3 and TRBJ2-1; D could derive from TRBD1 or TRBD2 (6 bases each). Trimming pared 0 bases from V and 2 bases from J, leaving 11 bases between. The CDR3 is made up of 16 amino acids. Germline loops: CDR1 SGHNT, CDR2 YENEEA. The CDR3 sequence: CASSLEPGAAYNEQFF. The CDR3 coding sequence is TGTGCCAGCAGCTTAGAGCCGGGGGCAGCCTACAATGAGCAGTTCTTC. The complete variable domain, with remaining parts taken from reference TRBV11-3 and TRBJ2-1, reads EAGVVQSPRYKIIEKKQPVAFWCNPISGHNTLYWYLQNLGQGPELLIRYENEEAVDDSQLPKDRFSAERLKGVDSTLKIQPAELGDSAVYLCASSLEPGAAYNEQFFGPGTRLTVL.

The rearrangement uses TRBV28 and TRBJ1-5; a possible D gene is TRBD1 (5 bases). V lost 7 bases, J lost 2 bases, and 9 bases lay in between. This CDR3 comprises 13 residues. Germline CDR1 and CDR2: MDHEN and SYDVKM. As DNA, the CDR3 is TGTGCCAGCACGGGAGGGGGCAATCAGCCCCAGCATTTT. Residues: CASTGGGNQPQHF.

This clonotype was recorded at least ten times. V usage is TRBV27 and J usage is TRBJ2-2, with 9 nucleotides matching TRBD1. The trim removed 1 base at V and 4 bases at J, leaving 13 bases unmatched. This CDR3 region has 19 residues. CDR1 MNHEY and CDR2 SMNVEV come from the germline V gene (reference sequence). The CDR3 reads CASSLFRQTGGLGTGELFF. CDR3 nucleotides: TGTGCCAGCAGTTTATTTCGTCAAACAGGGGGCCTGGGCACCGGGGAGCTGTTTTTT.

V is TRBV10-3 and J is TRBJ2-3; D ambiguous. Germline CDR1 ENHRY, CDR2 SYGVKD. This CDR3 comprises 15 residues. The V and J ends lost 1 base and 6 bases respectively, with 14 bases between them. The CDR3 sequence: CAISEFASPADTQYF. Written as DNA, the CDR3 is TGTGCCATCAGTGAGTTCGCGAGCCCGGCGGATACGCAGTATTTT.

A few counts support this clonotype. CDR3 sequence (DNA): TGCGCCAGCAGCATAGACAGGGGGCCGGTCTATGGCTACACCTTC. It translates to CASSIDRGPVYGYTF. The V and J genes are TRBV4-3 and TRBJ1-2; 10 bases align to TRBD1. Germline CDR1 reads LGHNA; CDR2 reads YSLEER. The length of the CDR3 is 15 residues. J gave up 4 bases and V 5 bases, and 7 bases lay outside the gene matches.

There are many counts of this clonotype. This chain joins TRBV7-2 and TRBJ2-1; D is uncertain. The germline V gene has CDR1 SGHTA and CDR2 FQGNSA. With 3 bases removed from V and 0 bases from J, the gap between germline ends came to 15 bases. CDR3 size: 17 residues. This chain's CDR3 is CASSFFESSSSYNEQFF. The CDR3 DNA reads as TGTGCCAGCAGCTTCTTCGAAAGCTCGAGCTCCTACAATGAGCAGTTCTTC.

The chain recombines TRBV20-1 with TRBJ1-5, with D perhaps matching TRBD1 (5 bases). Trimming cost V 4 bases and J 2 bases, with 6 bases left between them. Per germline, CDR1 DFQATT and CDR2 SNEGSKA (reference sequence). The CDR3 is 12 residues long. The CDR3 loop is CSAKGGNQPQHF. CDR3 coding DNA: TGCAGTGCTAAAGGGGGCAATCAGCCCCAGCATTTT.

This clonotype was seen ten or more times. CDR3 sequence reads: CASSSGGFGNTIYF. The DNA of the CDR3 is TGTGCCAGCAGCTCGGGGGGTTTTGGAAACACCATATATTTT. The rearrangement joins TRBV7-8 to TRBJ1-3, with D possibly TRBD1 on 5 matching bases. The length of the CDR3 is 14 residues. Looked up from germline, CDR1 is SGHVS and CDR2 is FQNEAQ. The V gene lost 4 bases and the J gene lost 3 bases, with 10 bases spanning the gap. Full variable domain (outside the CDR3, taken from reference TRBV7-8 and TRBJ1-3): GAGVSQSPRYKVAKRGQDVALRCDPISGHVSLFWYQQALGQGPEFLTYFQNEAQLDKSGLPSDRFFAERPEGSVSTLKIQRTQQEDSAVYLCASSSGGFGNTIYFGEGSWLTVV.